The 6 T cell receptor beta chains below were found in one sample sequenced in a study of Graves' ophthalmopathy and Graves' hyperthyroidism. Using RNA transcripts, the TCR beta CDR3 regions were amplified. HTBI primers were employed in first-round RT-PCR, then a second-round multiplex PCR followed. TCRdb processed the multiplex PCR reads anew with MiXCR; each CDR3 protein has one entry. The table lists over a million distinct CDR3 sequences, 35% to 40% of them singletons, with around 10% in the top ten. The specimen sequenced was peripheral blood or thyroid tissue (not recorded which). The source is an adult man with Graves' hyperthyroidism.

The chain carries TRBV25-1 and TRBJ2-5; 12 nucleotides align to TRBD2. This CDR3 region has 16 residues. V lost 4 bases, J lost 7 bases, and 10 bases stayed unmatched. Germline V gene sequence: CDR1 MGHDK, CDR2 SYGVNS. In DNA, the CDR3 is TGTGCCAGCAGTGCTAGGACTAGCGGGGCCCTCGGGACCCAGTACTTC. Amino acid sequence: CASSARTSGALGTQYF.

This rearrangement joins TRBV12-3 or TRBV12-4 to TRBJ1-1; D is undetermined. The V end lost 7 bases, the J end lost 5 bases, and 20 bases lay between the germline ends. CDR3 length equals 15 residues. The CDR3 DNA follows: TGTGCCAGCAACTACGGTCAGACGATTGCGACTGAAGCTTTCTTT. Its translation: CASNYGQTIATEAFF.

The rearrangement links TRBV10-3 to TRBJ1-2, with 11 positions matching TRBD1. CDR3 length equals 15 residues. Looked up from germline, CDR1 is ENHRY and CDR2 is SYGVKD. J lost 2 bases, V lost 3 bases, and 2 bases had no gene match. The CDR3, as DNA: TGTGCCATCAGTGACTGGACAGGGGGCAACTATGGCTACACCTTC. Amino acid sequence: CAISDWTGGNYGYTF.

This clonotype appeared a few times. This chain connects TRBV12-5 to TRBJ1-1; D gene unclear. There are 13 residues in the CDR3. Germline V gene sequence: CDR1 LGHNT, CDR2 FRNRAP. The V end lost 2 bases, the J end lost 1 base, and 5 bases lay between the germline ends. Here the CDR3 reads CASGLSGNTEAFF. In DNA, the CDR3 is TGTGCTAGTGGTTTGTCGGGGAACACTGAAGCTTTCTTT.

This clonotype was observed a few times. The chain employs TRBV25-1 and TRBJ1-5, with D possibly TRBD1 on 5 matching bases. Germline V gene data show CDR1 as MGHDK and CDR2 as SYGVNS. The CDR3 totals 17 residues. Between the trimmed V and J ends, which lost 10 bases and 2 bases, there was a span of 24 bases. CDR3 coding DNA: TGTGCCACCAACCAGGCTCCTATACAGGTAGGCAATCAGCCCCAGCATTTT. This sequence encodes CATNQAPIQVGNQPQHF.

In the case of this clonotype: A much more abundant neighbour one base away suggests this may be a read error. The gene calls are TRBV20-1 and TRBJ1-4; tentative D call: TRBD1 (6 bases). Trimming took 3 bases from V and 0 from J, leaving 14 bases between them. The germline V gene encodes CDR1 DFQATT and CDR2 SNEGSKA (reference sequence). CDR3 length: 16 amino acids. The DNA for the CDR3 is TGCAGTGCTAGTGGACAGCTTTCCTCAACTAATGAAAAACTGTTTTTT. This translates into CSASGQLSSTNEKLFF.